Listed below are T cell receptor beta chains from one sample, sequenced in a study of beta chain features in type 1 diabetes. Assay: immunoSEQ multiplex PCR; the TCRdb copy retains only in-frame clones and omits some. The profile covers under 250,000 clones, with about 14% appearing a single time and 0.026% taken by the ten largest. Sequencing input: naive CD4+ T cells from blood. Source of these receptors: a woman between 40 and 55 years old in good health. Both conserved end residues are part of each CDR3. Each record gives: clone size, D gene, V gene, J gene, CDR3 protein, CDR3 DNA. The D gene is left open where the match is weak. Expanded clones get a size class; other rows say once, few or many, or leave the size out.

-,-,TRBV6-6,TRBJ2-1,CASSYSRDEQFF,TGTGCCAGCAGTTACTCCCGGGATGAGCAGTTCTTC
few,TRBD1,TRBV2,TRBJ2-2,CASRVTGGNTGELFF,TGTGCCAGCAGGGTGACAGGGGGAAACACCGGGGAGCTGTTTTTT
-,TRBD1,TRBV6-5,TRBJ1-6,CASSLSGTGSPLHF,TGTGCCAGCAGCCTCTCCGGGACAGGGTCACCCCTCCACTTT
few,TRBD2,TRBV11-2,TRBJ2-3,CASSSASGGSPVTQYF,TGTGCCAGCAGCTCCGCCAGCGGGGGGTCACCAGTTACGCAGTATTTT
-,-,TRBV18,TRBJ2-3,CASSPPQGDTQYF,TGTGCCAGCTCACCACCACAGGGAGATACGCAGTATTTT
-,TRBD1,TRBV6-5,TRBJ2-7,CASSYAPGQGYEQYF,TGTGCCAGCAGTTACGCCCCGGGACAGGGCTACGAGCAGTACTTC
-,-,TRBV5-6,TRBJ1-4,CASSFGRVNEKLFF,TGTGCCAGCAGCTTCGGGAGGGTTAATGAAAAACTGTTTTTT
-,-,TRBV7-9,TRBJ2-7,CASSLLGLISEQYF,TGTGCCAGCAGCTTACTAGGTCTTATCTCCGAGCAGTACTTC
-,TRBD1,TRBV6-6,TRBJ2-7,CASSPRTGSYEQYF,TGTGCCAGCAGCCCCCGGACAGGTTCCTACGAGCAGTACTTC
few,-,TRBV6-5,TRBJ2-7,CASSRHTSYEQYF,TGTGCCAGCAGTCGACATACGTCCTACGAGCAGTACTTC
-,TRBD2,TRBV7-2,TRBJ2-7,CASSLFQGLAGLYEQYF,TGTGCCAGCAGCTTATTTCAGGGACTAGCGGGACTCTACGAGCAGTACTTC
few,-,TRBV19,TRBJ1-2,CASSADSTYGYTF,TGTGCCAGTAGTGCCGACAGCACCTATGGCTACACCTTC
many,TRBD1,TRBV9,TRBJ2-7,CASSGQGVHEQYF,TGTGCCAGCAGTGGCCAGGGGGTCCACGAGCAGTACTTC
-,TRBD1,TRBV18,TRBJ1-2,CASSPTDRGGGYTF,TGTGCCAGCTCACCAACGGACAGGGGAGGAGGCTACACCTTC
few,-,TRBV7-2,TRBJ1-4,CASSPRPVLNEKLFF,TGTGCCAGCAGCCCCCGTCCTGTTCTTAATGAAAAACTGTTTTTT
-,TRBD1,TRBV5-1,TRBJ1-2,CASSLANRGQGGGYTF,TGCGCCAGCAGCTTGGCAAACAGGGGGCAAGGAGGCGGCTACACCTTC
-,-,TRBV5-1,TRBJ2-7,CATLYEQYF,TGCGCCACCCTCTACGAGCAGTACTTC
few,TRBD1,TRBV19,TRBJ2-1,CASTDLRGPTYNEQFF,TGTGCCAGTACCGACCTCAGGGGGCCGACCTACAATGAGCAGTTCTTC
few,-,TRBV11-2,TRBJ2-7,CASSPGAYEQYF,TGTGCCAGCAGCCCAGGGGCCTACGAGCAGTACTTC
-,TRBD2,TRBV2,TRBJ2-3,CASSWTSSTDTQYF,TGTGCCAGCTCCTGGACTAGCAGCACAGATACGCAGTATTTT
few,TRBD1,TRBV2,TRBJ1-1,CASRGGQGIEAFF,TGTGCCAGCAGGGGGGGACAGGGTATTGAAGCTTTCTTT
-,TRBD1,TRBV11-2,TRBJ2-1,CASSLDQGVDLSNEQFF,TGTGCCAGCAGCTTAGATCAGGGGGTAGACCTCTCGAATGAGCAGTTCTTC
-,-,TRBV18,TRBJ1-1,CASSPTRENTEAFF,TGTGCCAGCTCACCGACCAGGGAGAACACTGAAGCTTTCTTT
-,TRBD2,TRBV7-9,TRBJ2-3,CASSLAGGSNTDTQYF,TGTGCCAGCAGCTTAGCCGGCGGGAGTAACACAGATACGCAGTATTTT
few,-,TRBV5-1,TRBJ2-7,CASSWDGGLEQYF,TGCGCCAGCAGCTGGGATGGGGGCCTCGAGCAGTACTTC
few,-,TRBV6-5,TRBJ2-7,CASSYVGQTYEQYF,TGTGCCAGCAGTTACGTCGGACAGACCTACGAGCAGTACTTC
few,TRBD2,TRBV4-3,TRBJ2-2,CASSPGGRNTGELFF,TGCGCCAGCAGCCCGGGGGGTAGGAACACCGGGGAGCTGTTTTTT
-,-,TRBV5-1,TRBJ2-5,CASSLVADSKEETQYF,TGCGCCAGCAGCTTGGTTGCGGACAGTAAAGAAGAGACCCAGTACTTC
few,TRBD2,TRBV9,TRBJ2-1,CASSVGGAYNEQFF,TGTGCCAGCAGCGTCGGGGGGGCCTACAATGAGCAGTTCTTC
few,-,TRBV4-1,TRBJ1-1,CASQARVNTEAFF,TGCGCCAGCCAAGCGAGGGTGAACACTGAAGCTTTCTTT
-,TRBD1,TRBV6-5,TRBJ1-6,CASSRDRGNSPLHF,TGTGCCAGCAGTCGGGACAGGGGTAATTCACCCCTCCACTTT
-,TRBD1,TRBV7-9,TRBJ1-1,CASSERRQGRTEAFF,TGTGCCAGCAGCGAACGTAGACAGGGGCGCACTGAAGCTTTCTTT
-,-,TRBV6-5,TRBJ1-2,CASSSVGEWYGYTF,TGTGCCAGCAGCTCGGTCGGAGAGTGGTATGGCTACACCTTC
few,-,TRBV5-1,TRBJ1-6,CASSSGEASPLHF,TGCGCCAGCAGCTCGGGGGAAGCTTCACCCCTCCACTTT
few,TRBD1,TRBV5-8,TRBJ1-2,CASNLIKTGVYGYTF,TGTGCCAGCAACTTAATTAAGACAGGGGTATACGGCTACACCTTC
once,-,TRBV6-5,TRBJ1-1,CASSYDRRGTEAFF,TGTGCCAGCAGTTACGATCGCAGGGGTACTGAAGCTTTCTTT
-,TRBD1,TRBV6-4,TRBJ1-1,CASSYSDRDTEAFF,TGTGCCAGCAGTTATTCGGACAGGGACACTGAAGCTTTCTTT
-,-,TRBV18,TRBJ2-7,CASSPIISQAGSYEQYF,TGTGCCAGCTCACCCATTATATCGCAGGCGGGCTCCTACGAGCAGTACTTC
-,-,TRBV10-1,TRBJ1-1,CASSATEDTEAFF,TGCGCCAGCAGTGCCACGGAGGACACTGAAGCTTTCTTT
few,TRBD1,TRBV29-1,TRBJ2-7,CSVLGTGNWQQYF,TGCAGCGTGCTCGGGACAGGGAACTGGCAGCAGTACTTC
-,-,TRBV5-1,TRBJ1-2,CASTPSGTPGVDGYTF,TGCGCCAGCACCCCCTCCGGGACACCTGGGGTAGATGGCTACACCTTC
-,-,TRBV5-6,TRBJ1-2,CASSLDNNYGYTF,TGTGCCAGCAGCTTAGACAATAACTATGGCTACACCTTC
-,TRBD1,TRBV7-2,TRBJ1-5,CASSADRARRLHQPQHF,TGTGCCAGCAGCGCCGACAGGGCGCGACGACTTCATCAGCCCCAGCATTTT